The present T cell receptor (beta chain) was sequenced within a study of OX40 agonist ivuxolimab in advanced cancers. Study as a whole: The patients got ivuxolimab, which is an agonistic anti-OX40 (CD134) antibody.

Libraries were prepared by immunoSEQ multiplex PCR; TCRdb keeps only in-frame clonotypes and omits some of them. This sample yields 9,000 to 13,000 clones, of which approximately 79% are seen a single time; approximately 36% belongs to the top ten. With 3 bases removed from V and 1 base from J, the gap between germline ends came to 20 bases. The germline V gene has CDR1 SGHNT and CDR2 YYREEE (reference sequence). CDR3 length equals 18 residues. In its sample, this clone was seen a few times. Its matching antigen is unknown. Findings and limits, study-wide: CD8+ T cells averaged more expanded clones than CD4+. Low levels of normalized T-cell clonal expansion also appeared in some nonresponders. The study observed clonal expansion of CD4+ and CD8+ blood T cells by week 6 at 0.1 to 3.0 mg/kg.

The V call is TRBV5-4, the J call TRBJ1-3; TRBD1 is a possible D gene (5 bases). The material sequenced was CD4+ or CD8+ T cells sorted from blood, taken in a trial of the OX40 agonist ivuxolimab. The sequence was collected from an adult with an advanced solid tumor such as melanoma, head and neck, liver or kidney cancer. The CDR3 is CASSYHRDVQESGNTIYF. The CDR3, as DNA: TGTGCCAGCAGCTATCACCGGGACGTTCAAGAGTCTGGAAACACCATATATTTT.